Listed below are T cell receptor beta chains from one sample, sequenced in a study of quantifying T cell responses using KT2 cells. TCRdb analysed the UMI-ligation and nested PCR reads with MiXCR anew, one entry per CDR3 protein. In the table there are 60,000 or so distinct CDR3 sequences, 10% to 15% of which are singletons. The sample consisted of PBMCs spiked with cells of the T cell clone KT2. The receptors derive from a human donor. CDR3s include the opening cysteine and the closing phenylalanine or tryptophan. The D gene is left open where the match is weak. The size of a clone is reported for some rows only, either as once, few or many, or as a class for expanded clones.

D	J	size	V	CDR3	DNA
.	TRBJ1-2	.	TRBV28	CASRTVAKPDWGYTF	TGTGCCAGCCGGACAGTTGCTAAACCGGACTGGGGCTACACCTTC
.	TRBJ2-3	few	TRBV11-2	CASSSLGRGAGDTQYF	TGTGCCAGCAGCAGCTTAGGGAGGGGGGCAGGAGATACGCAGTATTTT
.	TRBJ1-1	many	TRBV5-1	CASSFGSGNTEAFF	TGCGCCAGCAGCTTTGGCAGCGGGAACACTGAAGCTTTCTTT
TRBD1	TRBJ2-5	.	TRBV9	CASSAEDRDQETQYF	TGTGCCAGCAGCGCCGAGGACAGGGACCAAGAGACCCAGTACTTC
.	TRBJ1-3	few	TRBV5-6	CASRLGGFGNTIYF	TGTGCCAGCAGGCTGGGGGGTTTTGGAAACACCATATATTTT
TRBD2	TRBJ2-2	many	TRBV10-3	CAISGSGSWTGELFF	TGTGCCATCAGTGGGAGCGGGAGTTGGACCGGGGAGCTGTTTTTT
TRBD2	TRBJ2-5	few	TRBV29-1	CSVSEAGGRETQYF	TGCAGCGTTTCGGAGGCGGGAGGGCGGGAGACCCAGTACTTC
.	TRBJ2-3	.	TRBV24-1	CATSDLALGGQPDMQYF	TGTGCCACCAGTGATTTGGCCCTCGGAGGGCAGCCCGATATGCAGTATTTT
.	TRBJ2-2	few	TRBV27	CASSFLKTGEGTGELFF	TGTGCCAGCAGTTTCTTGAAGACAGGGGAGGGCACCGGGGAGCTGTTTTTT
.	TRBJ1-2	.	TRBV5-1	CASSLSTRDYGYTF	TGCGCCAGCAGCTTGAGTACGAGAGACTATGGCTACACCTTC
TRBD2	TRBJ2-5	many	TRBV11-2	CASSPTSGVSQETQYF	TGTGCCAGCAGCCCTACTAGCGGGGTATCTCAAGAGACCCAGTACTTC
TRBD2	TRBJ2-5	many	TRBV20-1	CSAVGLAGGPGTQYF	TGCAGTGCTGTCGGACTAGCGGGAGGGCCGGGGACCCAGTACTTC
.	TRBJ2-1	few	TRBV4-1	CASSQDDRTYNEQFF	TGCGCCAGCAGCCAAGACGATAGAACCTACAATGAGCAGTTCTTC
.	TRBJ2-3	.	TRBV12-3/TRBV12-4	CASSPLSGFTDTQYF	TGTGCCAGCAGTCCGCTTTCCGGGTTCACAGATACGCAGTATTTT
TRBD1	TRBJ1-2	many	TRBV12-3/TRBV12-4	CASSSLTGGFYGYTF	TGTGCCAGCAGTTCATTGACAGGGGGCTTCTATGGCTACACCTTC
.	TRBJ2-2	few	TRBV10-1	CASSDGGFGRNTGELFF	TGCGCCAGCAGCGATGGAGGTTTTGGGCGTAACACCGGGGAGCTGTTTTTT
.	TRBJ2-7	few	TRBV7-3	CASSLALGVEQYF	TGTGCCAGCAGCTTAGCATTGGGGGTCGAGCAGTACTTC
TRBD1	TRBJ1-5	few	TRBV6-5	CASSRTGGNQPQHF	TGTGCCAGCAGCAGGACAGGGGGCAATCAGCCCCAGCATTTT
.	TRBJ1-4	.	TRBV7-2	CASSPSGATNEKLFF	TGTGCCAGCAGCCCTAGCGGGGCAACTAATGAAAAACTGTTTTTT
TRBD1	TRBJ1-2	many	TRBV5-1	CASSSTGTAYGYTF	TGCGCCAGCAGTTCTACCGGGACAGCCTATGGCTACACCTTC
.	TRBJ2-5	few	TRBV27	CASSSEGETQYF	TGTGCCAGCAGCTCGGAGGGGGAGACCCAGTACTTC
TRBD1	TRBJ2-5	many	TRBV7-6	CASSPDRVRQETQYF	TGTGCCAGCAGCCCCGACAGGGTCAGGCAAGAGACCCAGTACTTC